Below, 15 T cell receptor beta chains from the same sample are listed, as sequenced in a study of PD-L1 blockade in urothelial cancer. Noted time point: pretreatment peripheral blood. The method was immunoSEQ multiplex PCR; TCRdb's version includes in-frame clones alone and lacks a portion of them. This table holds about 79,000 clones, approximately 84% found once. The sequences come from PBMCs, collected around atezolizumab (anti-PD-L1) treatment. These receptor sequences come from a man aged 55 to 70 with urothelial cancer.

The rearrangement joins TRBV14 to TRBJ2-7, with D possibly TRBD1 on 6 matching bases. The V end was cut by 6 bases, the J end by 0 bases, with 15 bases between. Germline-derived CDR1 and CDR2 are SGHDN and FVKESK. The CDR3 runs to 15 residues. In DNA form, the CDR3 reads TGTGCCAGCAGTCGAAGCGGACAGTTCTCCTACGAGCAGTACTTC. This sequence encodes CASSRSGQFSYEQYF. Using reference TRBV14 and TRBJ2-7 for the parts outside the CDR3, the full variable domain is EAGVTQFPSHSVIEKGQTVTLRCDPISGHDNLYWYRRVMGKEIKFLLHFVKESKQDESGMPNNRFLAERTGGTYSTLKVQPAELEDSGVYFCASSRSGQFSYEQYFGPGTRLTVT.

The chain uses TRBV11-2 and TRBJ1-2; TRBD1 is a possible D gene (5 bases). The germline V gene has CDR1 SGHAT and CDR2 FQNNGV. Deletions cut 0 bases from V and 4 bases from J, with 12 bases between. The CDR3 runs to 15 residues. CDR3 sequence: CASSLDPRVAYGYTF. The CDR3 region has the DNA TGTGCCAGCAGCTTAGATCCCAGGGTGGCCTATGGCTACACCTTC.

The gene calls are TRBV11-3 and TRBJ2-5, with TRBD1 matching over 9 bases. V was clipped by 9 bases and J by 3 bases; unmatched bases: 14. CDR1 is SGHNT and CDR2 is YENEEA in the germline V gene. CDR3 size: 16 residues. CDR3 sequence reads: CASSKSGTGTEETQYF. The DNA of the CDR3 is TGTGCCAGTTCAAAGAGCGGGACAGGGACGGAAGAGACCCAGTACTTC.

This rearrangement joins TRBV6-6 to TRBJ1-5, with D maybe TRBD1 (6 bases). This CDR3 is built from 13 residues. The germline V gene encodes CDR1 MNHNY and CDR2 SVGAGI (reference sequence). V lost 6 bases, J lost 7 bases, and 13 bases lay in between. CDR3 residues: CASRQGFDQPQHF. CDR3 in DNA: TGTGCCAGCAGACAGGGTTTTGACCAGCCCCAGCATTTT.

The V call is TRBV11-2, the J call TRBJ2-3, with D maybe TRBD2 (6 bases). Trimming removed 0 bases at V and 14 bases at J, with 12 bases between. CDR3 length equals 12 residues. Germline V gene sequence: CDR1 SGHAT, CDR2 FQNNGV. This CDR3 reads CASSLDRRDSYF. In DNA form, the CDR3 reads TGTGCCAGCAGCTTAGATCGGAGGGATTCGTATTTT.

The rearrangement joins TRBV11-2 to TRBJ2-5; 8 positions match TRBD1. Germline assignment: CDR1 SGHAT and CDR2 FQNNGV. This CDR3 spans 15 amino acids. Trimming cost V 6 bases and J 2 bases; bases outside gene matches: 8. The CDR3: CASRQTGAWQETQYF. CDR3 in DNA: TGTGCCAGCAGGCAGACAGGGGCATGGCAAGAGACCCAGTACTTC. Full variable domain (rest looked up from reference TRBV11-2 and TRBJ2-5): EAGVAQSPRYKIIEKRQSVAFWCNPISGHATLYWYQQILGQGPKLLIQFQNNGVVDDSQLPKDRFSAERLKGVDSTLKIQPAKLEDSAVYLCASRQTGAWQETQYFGPGTRLLVL.

The chain has TRBV5-6 and TRBJ1-5, with a possible D match to TRBD1 (5 bases). The CDR3 has 19 amino acids. In germline, CDR1 is SGHDT, CDR2 YYEEEE. V gave up 2 bases and J gave up 1 base, with 22 bases separating them. CDR3 sequence reads: CASSLGPAIQGGSNQPQHF. The CDR3 nucleotides are TGTGCCAGCAGCTTAGGTCCCGCCATCCAGGGTGGGAGCAATCAGCCCCAGCATTTT.

This chain links TRBV7-9 with TRBJ2-2; 9 bases agree with TRBD1. The CDR3 totals 16 residues. The J segment lost 5 bases and the V segment lost 6 bases, leaving 10 bases of the junction unmatched. Germline V gene sequence: CDR1 SEHNR, CDR2 FQNEAQ (reference sequence). The DNA of the CDR3 is TGTGCCAGCAGGGGACAGGGTGGAAGTAAAACCGGGGAGCTGTTTTTT. This translates into CASRGQGGSKTGELFF.

This sequence joins TRBV7-9 and TRBJ1-2; D is ambiguous. The CDR3 length is 15 residues. Trimming removed 2 bases at V and 8 bases at J, with 18 bases between. CDR1 is SEHNR and CDR2 is FQNEAQ in the germline V gene (reference sequence). Here the CDR3 reads CASSLTGHRFMGYTF. The CDR3 nucleotides are TGTGCCAGCAGCTTAACTGGGCATCGGTTTATGGGCTACACCTTC.

The chain couples TRBV6-6 to TRBJ1-5; 7 bases fit TRBD1. The germline V gene has CDR1 MNHNY and CDR2 SVGAGI (reference sequence). The length of the CDR3 is 13 residues. J lost 6 bases, V lost 4 bases, and 3 bases had no gene match. The CDR3 reads CASSSGGAQPQHF. The CDR3 bases are TGTGCCAGCAGTTCAGGGGGAGCTCAGCCCCAGCATTTT.

This chain joins TRBV12-5 and TRBJ2-2; D uncertain. Germline loops: CDR1 LGHNT, CDR2 FRNRAP. V was shortened by 5 bases and J by 2 bases, with 15 bases between the two germline ends. The CDR3 extends over 16 amino acids. CDR3 amino acids: CASGKPLRNNTGELFF. The CDR3 DNA reads as TGTGCTAGTGGTAAACCCCTCAGAAACAACACCGGGGAGCTGTTTTTT. The full variable domain, with the rest looked up from reference TRBV12-5 and TRBJ2-2, is DARVTQTPRHKVTEMGQEVTMRCQPILGHNTVFWYRQTMMQGLELLAYFRNRAPLDDSGMPKDRFSAEMPDATLATLKIQPSEPRDSAVYFCASGKPLRNNTGELFFGEGSRLTVL.

The J gene is TRBJ2-1, the V gene TRBV28; 7 bases line up with TRBD1. The CDR3 contains 15 residues. Germline V gives CDR1 MDHEN, CDR2 SYDVKM. Trimming cost V 7 bases and J 1 base; bases outside gene matches: 7. The CDR3 region is CASNKGALSYNEQFF. DNA for the CDR3: TGTGCCAGCAACAAGGGGGCCTTATCCTACAATGAGCAGTTCTTC.

The chain couples TRBV6-5 to TRBJ1-2, with 8 bases fitting TRBD1. This CDR3 has 13 residues. In germline, CDR1 is MNHEY, CDR2 SVGAGI. With V trimmed by 4 bases and J by 8 bases, 6 bases remained unmatched. This CDR3 reads CASSFQGAGGYTF. The CDR3 DNA reads TGTGCCAGCAGTTTTCAGGGGGCGGGAGGCTACACCTTC.

The genes are TRBV18 and TRBJ2-7; TRBD1 agrees at 12 bases. The trim removed 3 bases at V and 5 bases at J, leaving 8 bases unmatched. The CDR3 runs to 16 residues. CDR1 is KGHSH, CDR2 LQKENI, per germline. For the CDR3, the DNA is TGTGCCAGCTCACCCACCTCGGGACAGGGGGCCGACGAGCAGTACTTC. Encoded protein: CASSPTSGQGADEQYF.

The J gene is TRBJ1-1, the V gene TRBV30; D remains unclear. V was pared by 0 bases and J by 1 base, with 9 bases between. The germline CDR1 and CDR2 sequences are GTSNPN and SVGIG (reference sequence). The CDR3 is 14 amino acids. CDR3 loop: CAWSVRGGNTEAFF. The DNA of the CDR3 is TGTGCCTGGAGTGTGCGGGGAGGGAACACTGAAGCTTTCTTT.